The source of this T cell receptor (beta chain) is a study of blood T cell repertoires in COVID-19. Study context: Sites in the United States, Italy and Spain provided acute and convalescent COVID-19 samples. T cells, B-cell-depleted T cells, or PBMCs provided the cDNA or gDNA that served as material.

Per the authors' pipeline: By means of reference gene primer amplification, nucleated cell counts were estimated. Here immunoSEQ multiplex PCR was the method, and the copy in TCRdb shows in-frame clones only, minus some. The V and J calls and clone size were taken over from that table, and D and trimming were inferred from the DNA. The sample holds under 110,000 clones, approximately 80% seen once. Looked up from germline, CDR1 is KGHSH and CDR2 is LQKENI. This CDR3 spans 15 amino acids. Trimming removed 0 bases from V and 0 bases from J, with 8 bases in between. This receptor was taken from an older woman with acute or convalescent COVID-19. What was sequenced was peripheral blood. The chain joins TRBV18 to TRBJ1-1; no definite D call. The CDR3 spells CASSPPRDLNTEAFF. CDR3 nucleotide sequence: TGTGCCAGCTCACCACCGAGGGATTTGAACACTGAAGCTTTCTTT.